This T cell receptor (beta chain) was recorded in a study of beta chain features in type 1 diabetes. The authors reverse transcribed all of the isolated RNA, so sequencing captured expressed TCRB transcripts. Sequencing was performed with immunoSEQ multiplex PCR; in TCRdb, only in-frame clones are kept and a portion is missing. The sample contains 900,000 or so clones, under 20% of which appear only once. V lost 2 bases, J lost 2 bases, and 16 bases lay in between. From germline, CDR1 is SGHVS and CDR2 FNYEAQ. This CDR3 has 16 amino acids. This clonotype was obtained from a woman between 18 and 29 years old in good health. This sequence joins TRBV7-6 and TRBJ2-7; D gene uncertain. Sample: naive CD4+ T cells from blood. The CDR3 loop reads CASSLPLGAFTYEQYF. DNA for the CDR3: TGTGCCAGCAGCTTACCTCTGGGCGCTTTCACCTACGAGCAGTACTTC.